This TCR beta chain derives from a study of blood T cell repertoires in COVID-19. In the original processing: Estimates of nucleated cell counts were drawn from the amplification of reference gene primers. The data were produced by immunoSEQ multiplex PCR, yet TCRdb's version contains in-frame clones alone and is incomplete. V, J and clone size are taken as reported in that table, and D and trimming were inferred from the DNA itself. The sample holds approximately 97,000 clones; more than 75% are singletons and the top ten take 20%. Trimming stripped 1 base from V and 4 bases from J, with 13 bases between. The germline CDR1 and CDR2 sequences are SEHNR and FQNEAQ (reference sequence). The CDR3 has 15 residues.

This chain uses TRBV7-9 with TRBJ1-1; D gene ambiguous. The origin of this receptor is a human donor in a cohort sampled during active COVID-19. Sequencing was performed on peripheral blood. The CDR3 DNA reads TGTGCCAGCAGCTTAGGGGAGGGATTGAGCACTGAAGCTTTCTTT. It encodes CASSLGEGLSTEAFF.